The T cell receptor (beta chain) under discussion was sequenced for a study of blood T cell repertoires in COVID-19. Study overall: Acute and convalescent COVID-19 samples came from the United States, Italy and Spain.

Recruited during active infection, patients (from Seattle) were subsequently followed longitudinally. Germline V lookup: CDR1 SGDLS, CDR2 YYNGEE. The ends were cut back, 4 bases at V and 4 bases at J, with 14 bases in the middle. The CDR3 length is 14 residues. The method was immunoSEQ multiplex PCR; TCRdb's version includes in-frame clones alone and lacks a portion of them. The profile covers 100,000 to 150,000 clones, with 90% appearing a single time and about 3.8% taken by the ten largest. The origin of this receptor is an older woman with COVID-19, enrolled during active disease. The sequencing input was peripheral blood. V gene TRBV9 combines with J gene TRBJ1-2, with no clear D. The CDR3 spells CASSPPRGLYGYTF. The CDR3 coding sequence is TGTGCCAGCAGCCCGCCCCGGGGTCTCTATGGCTACACCTTC. The full variable domain, in which reference TRBV9 and TRBJ1-2 provide the parts outside the CDR3, is DSGVTQTPKHLITATGQRVTLRCSPRSGDLSVYWYQQSLDQGLQFLIQYYNGEERAKGNILERFSAQQFPDLHSELNLSSLELGDSALYFCASSPPRGLYGYTFGSGTRLTVV.